These T cell receptor beta chains were read from a single sample in a study of OX40 agonist ivuxolimab in advanced cancers. Sequencing used immunoSEQ multiplex PCR; TCRdb keeps in-frame clones, though not all of them. This table holds around 95,000 clones, approximately 90% found once. Sequencing was performed on CD4+ or CD8+ T cells sorted from blood, taken in a trial of the OX40 agonist ivuxolimab. These receptor sequences come from an adult with an advanced solid tumor such as melanoma, head and neck, liver or kidney cancer. CDR3s include the opening cysteine and the closing phenylalanine or tryptophan. Each record gives: J gene, V gene, clone size, D gene, CDR3 DNA, CDR3 protein. D genes are given only for firm matches. Clone size is shown for a subset of rows, as once, few, many or a class of expanded clone.

J: TRBJ2-4
V: TRBV4-3
size: -
D: -
DNA: TGCGCCAGCAGCCATTTAGGGTCCAAAAACATTCAGTACTTC
CDR3: CASSHLGSKNIQYF

J: TRBJ1-1
V: TRBV11-2
size: -
D: -
DNA: TGTGCCAGCAGCCCCATCCGGGGTCGGAATGAAGCTTTCTTT
CDR3: CASSPIRGRNEAFF

J: TRBJ2-7
V: TRBV6-6
size: -
D: TRBD1
DNA: TGTGCCAGCAGTTACTCGTGGGACAGGGGCCACGAGCAGTACTTC
CDR3: CASSYSWDRGHEQYF

J: TRBJ2-7
V: TRBV6-5
size: -
D: TRBD1
DNA: TGTGCCAGCAGTGTGGGACAGCCCCGCTACGAGCAGTACTTC
CDR3: CASSVGQPRYEQYF

J: TRBJ2-2
V: TRBV7-2
size: -
D: -
DNA: TGTGCCAGCAGCTTAGCAGAAGTCGGGTTCACCGGGGAGCTGTTTTTT
CDR3: CASSLAEVGFTGELFF

J: TRBJ2-2
V: TRBV6-5
size: -
D: -
DNA: TGTGCCAGCAGTTTAGTTATAGGCACCGGGGAGCTGTTTTTT
CDR3: CASSLVIGTGELFF

J: TRBJ2-7
V: TRBV14
size: -
D: TRBD1
DNA: TGTGCCAGCAGCCACGGACAGGGGATCTCCTACGAGCAGTACTTC
CDR3: CASSHGQGISYEQYF

J: TRBJ2-5
V: TRBV5-1
size: -
D: TRBD1
DNA: TGCGCCAGCAGCCCGGGAACAGGGGGCGAAGAGACCCAGTACTTC
CDR3: CASSPGTGGEETQYF

J: TRBJ2-3
V: TRBV7-2
size: -
D: -
DNA: TGTGCCAGCAGCTCGGGACTTGCGAAGGTAGCAGATACGCAGTATTTT
CDR3: CASSSGLAKVADTQYF

J: TRBJ2-3
V: TRBV7-2
size: -
D: -
DNA: TGTGCCAGCAGCTTAGAAGGGGTATCCACAGATACGCAGTATTTT
CDR3: CASSLEGVSTDTQYF

J: TRBJ2-4
V: TRBV12-2
size: once
D: -
DNA: TGTGCAAGTCGCTTCCACCGACGGGGCCTGGCCAAAAACATTCAGTACTTC
CDR3: CASRFHRRGLAKNIQYF

J: TRBJ2-3
V: TRBV11-2
size: -
D: -
DNA: TGTGCCAGCAGCCTACGGGGATATACGCAGTATTTT
CDR3: CASSLRGYTQYF

J: TRBJ1-4
V: TRBV7-9
size: -
D: -
DNA: TGTGCCAGCAGCTTAAAGGCAACTAATGAAAAACTGTTTTTT
CDR3: CASSLKATNEKLFF

J: TRBJ1-3
V: TRBV18
size: -
D: -
DNA: TGTGCCAGCTCACCAACGGGACGGCCTGGAAACACCATATATTTT
CDR3: CASSPTGRPGNTIYF

J: TRBJ2-3
V: TRBV28
size: -
D: TRBD2
DNA: TGTGCCAGCACCTGGACTCGTAGCGGGAGGAAGGATACGCAGTATTTT
CDR3: CASTWTRSGRKDTQYF

J: TRBJ2-2
V: TRBV4-3
size: once
D: -
DNA: TGCGCCAGCAGCCATTTCTCTCACACCGGGGAGCTGTTTTTT
CDR3: CASSHFSHTGELFF

J: TRBJ2-2
V: TRBV7-9
size: -
D: -
DNA: TGTGCCAGCAGCCTGAATGACCCGGCTCTAACCGGGGAGCTGTTTTTT
CDR3: CASSLNDPALTGELFF

J: TRBJ2-4
V: TRBV5-4
size: few
D: TRBD1
DNA: TGTGCCAGCAGCTTGCCCGGGACAGAAGGGAACATTCAGTACTTC
CDR3: CASSLPGTEGNIQYF

J: TRBJ2-7
V: TRBV19
size: -
D: -
DNA: TGTGCCAGTAGTAGTCCGGGCCTAGAAGCTTCTAAGTACGAGCAGTACTTC
CDR3: CASSSPGLEASKYEQYF

J: TRBJ2-6
V: TRBV11-2
size: -
D: TRBD1
DNA: TGTGCCAGCAGTTTCCGGGGACAGGGGGCGGCTGGGGCCAACGTCCTGACTTTC
CDR3: CASSFRGQGAAGANVLTF

J: TRBJ2-1
V: TRBV7-2
size: -
D: TRBD2
DNA: TGTGCCAGCAGCTACGGACTAGCGGGAGGGGACAATGAGCAGTTCTTC
CDR3: CASSYGLAGGDNEQFF

J: TRBJ2-2
V: TRBV6-6
size: -
D: -
DNA: TGTGCCAGCGGGGACTCGGGGAACACCGGGGAGCTGTTTTTT
CDR3: CASGDSGNTGELFF

J: TRBJ1-3
V: TRBV7-2
size: -
D: -
DNA: TGTGCCAGCAGCTATACTCAGGGAAACACCATATATTTT
CDR3: CASSYTQGNTIYF

J: TRBJ2-1
V: TRBV18
size: -
D: TRBD1
DNA: TGTGCCAGCTCCCCGGGGACAGGGGGCCACAATGAGCAGTTCTTC
CDR3: CASSPGTGGHNEQFF

J: TRBJ1-5
V: TRBV18
size: few
D: -
DNA: TGTGCCAGCTCACCGGTCCCTGATCAGCCCCAGCATTTT
CDR3: CASSPVPDQPQHF

J: TRBJ2-2
V: TRBV7-9
size: -
D: TRBD2
DNA: TGTGCCAGCAGCTTATCCAGGACTAGCGTAGCCGGGGAGCTGTTTTTT
CDR3: CASSLSRTSVAGELFF

J: TRBJ1-5
V: TRBV19
size: -
D: -
DNA: TGTGCCAGTAGTATAGCCTTGCGGCCCCAGCATTTT
CDR3: CASSIALRPQHF

J: TRBJ1-5
V: TRBV7-9
size: -
D: -
DNA: TGTGCCAGCAGCTTAGCCGGTCAGCCCCAGCATTTT
CDR3: CASSLAGQPQHF

J: TRBJ2-3
V: TRBV6-4
size: -
D: -
DNA: TGTGCCAGCAGTGTCGAGGTTGGCACAGATACGCAGTATTTT
CDR3: CASSVEVGTDTQYF

J: TRBJ2-1
V: TRBV13
size: -
D: -
DNA: TGTGCCAGCAGCTTGGGTAGCGGCCCAAGCTCCTACAATGAGCAGTTCTTC
CDR3: CASSLGSGPSSYNEQFF

J: TRBJ1-2
V: TRBV5-1
size: -
D: -
DNA: TGCGCCAGCAGCTTTACAGAGTCCTATGGCTACACCTTC
CDR3: CASSFTESYGYTF

J: TRBJ1-1
V: TRBV6-6
size: -
D: TRBD1
DNA: TGTGCCAGCACCATTCAGGGGGCCGCTGAAGCTTTCTTT
CDR3: CASTIQGAAEAFF

J: TRBJ2-3
V: TRBV19
size: -
D: TRBD1
DNA: TGTGCCAGTACTCCAGGGGGCGTTGGAGATACGCAGTATTTT
CDR3: CASTPGGVGDTQYF

J: TRBJ1-5
V: TRBV7-9
size: -
D: -
DNA: TGTGCCAGCAGCTTCGGGCTTAATCAGCCCCAGCATTTT
CDR3: CASSFGLNQPQHF

J: TRBJ2-1
V: TRBV6-5
size: once
D: TRBD2
DNA: TGTGCCAGCAGTTTCACTAGCGGGAGGCCCTACAATGAGCAGTTCTTC
CDR3: CASSFTSGRPYNEQFF

J: TRBJ2-1
V: TRBV29-1
size: -
D: TRBD2
DNA: TGCAGCGTGCCGGGACTAGGTCTGGAGCAGGGGTACAATGAGCAGTTCTTC
CDR3: CSVPGLGLEQGYNEQFF

J: TRBJ2-3
V: TRBV5-1
size: -
D: -
DNA: TGCGCCAGCAGCTACTGGGCAAGCACAGATACGCAGTATTTT
CDR3: CASSYWASTDTQYF

J: TRBJ2-1
V: TRBV28
size: -
D: -
DNA: TGTGCCAGCAGTAAAACAGGTGCCCGGCCCTCGTCAGGTTATGAGCAGTTCTTC
CDR3: CASSKTGARPSSGYEQFF

J: TRBJ1-2
V: TRBV5-4
size: -
D: -
DNA: TGTGCCAGCAGCTTGGCCCCCCCCCTAGATAATGGCTACACCTTC
CDR3: CASSLAPPLDNGYTF

J: TRBJ2-1
V: TRBV6-1
size: -
D: -
DNA: TGTGCCAGTGGGACGGATTACAATGAGCAGTTCTTC
CDR3: CASGTDYNEQFF